The 30 T cell receptor beta chains below all came from one sample that was sequenced in a study of T cells in Graves' hyperthyroidism and ophthalmopathy. Amplified TCR beta CDR3 regions derived from RNA transcripts. RT-PCR in the first round (using the HTBI primer set) targeted the TCR CDR3. MiXCR, applied by TCRdb to the multiplex PCR reads, yields one record per CDR3 protein. The repertoire holds roughly 660,000 distinct CDR3 sequences, with approximately 15% as singletons. The material sequenced was blood. The receptors come from a man aged 50-60 years with Graves' hyperthyroidism.

V gene TRBV28 combines with J gene TRBJ2-7; no reliable D call. Trimming shortened V by 4 bases and J by 2 bases, and 6 bases separated the two germline ends. The CDR3 is 12 amino acids. Germline lookup yields CDR1 MDHEN and CDR2 SYDVKM. This CDR3 reads CASSYVAYEQYF. DNA for the CDR3: TGTGCCAGCAGTTACGTAGCCTACGAGCAGTACTTC.

The rearrangement links TRBV11-2 to TRBJ1-1; D unclear. With 10 bases removed from V and 4 bases from J, the gap between germline ends came to 16 bases. The CDR3 extends over 13 amino acids. Germline CDR1 SGHAT, CDR2 FQNNGV. The CDR3 nucleotides read TGTGCCACCAGTAGGGCAGAGGCCACTGAAGCTTTCTTT. It encodes CATSRAEATEAFF.

As regards this clonotype: A much larger clone is a single base away; this may be a read error. The J gene is TRBJ1-4, the V gene TRBV28, with D maybe TRBD1 (5 bases). The CDR3 extends over 14 amino acids. The germline V gene has CDR1 MDHEN and CDR2 SYDVKM. V lost 6 bases and J lost 7, with 15 bases in between. The CDR3 sequence: CASRLQGTSEKLFF. The CDR3 DNA follows: TGTGCCAGCAGACTCCAGGGCACGAGTGAAAAACTGTTTTTT.

This clonotype was found many times. This chain uses TRBV2 with TRBJ2-7; D is unclear. Trimming pared 6 bases from V and 2 bases from J, leaving 8 bases between. Germline V gives CDR1 SNHLY, CDR2 FYNNEI. The CDR3 loop spans 12 amino acids. The CDR3 reads CASRGNAYEQYF. The CDR3 nucleotides read TGTGCCAGCAGGGGGAACGCCTACGAGCAGTACTTC.

This clonotype was counted ten times or more. The CDR3 region is CASRIQGDFHEQYF. In DNA, the CDR3 is TGTGCCAGCAGAATCCAGGGGGACTTTCACGAGCAGTACTTC. This sequence joins TRBV28 and TRBJ2-7; possible D gene TRBD1, 7 bases. V shed 6 bases and J shed 5 bases, with 17 bases lying between them. The CDR3 spans 14 residues. Germline loops: CDR1 MDHEN, CDR2 SYDVKM.

This clonotype has a count of ten or more. The rearrangement uses TRBV2 and TRBJ1-1, with D maybe TRBD1 (6 bases). From germline, CDR1 is SNHLY and CDR2 FYNNEI. Deletions cut 4 bases from V and 1 base from J, with 10 bases between. The CDR3 has 14 residues. CDR3 sequence: CASSAQQGNTEAFF. CDR3 nucleotide sequence: TGTGCCAGCAGTGCACAACAGGGGAACACTGAAGCTTTCTTT.

The rearrangement uses TRBV27 and TRBJ1-1, with a weak D call TRBD1 (5 bases). The CDR3 contains 11 residues. Between the trimmed V and J ends, which lost 8 bases and 6 bases, there was a span of 10 bases. Germline lookup yields CDR1 MNHEY and CDR2 SMNVEV (reference sequence). The CDR3 protein is CASLQGAEAFF. The CDR3 bases are TGTGCCAGCCTCCAAGGGGCTGAAGCTTTCTTT.

In this sample, this clonotype turned up many times. The chain couples TRBV28 to TRBJ1-2, with no clear D. V lost 7 bases and J lost 7, with 13 bases in between. The CDR3 length is 12 residues. From germline, CDR1 is MDHEN and CDR2 SYDVKM. CDR3 protein: CASTLRGFGYTF. The CDR3 region has the DNA TGTGCCAGCACCCTGCGAGGGTTTGGCTACACCTTC.

This clonotype was seen at least ten times. J is TRBJ2-1 and V is TRBV20-1; TRBD2 aligns across 16 bases. Germline CDR1 DFQATT, CDR2 SNEGSKA (reference sequence). CDR3 size: 18 residues. With 2 bases clipped from V and 5 bases from J, the junction kept 9 bases outside the gene matches. CDR3 protein: CSARFAGTSGRGHNEQFF. The CDR3 bases are TGCAGTGCTAGATTCGCCGGGACTAGCGGGAGGGGCCACAATGAGCAGTTCTTC.

Notes on this clonotype: A much larger clone differs by one base, so this may be a read error. The chain links TRBV29-1 to TRBJ1-2; maybe TRBD1 (6 bases). Germline lookup yields CDR1 SQVTM and CDR2 ANQGSEA. This CDR3 region has 12 residues. V lost 3 bases and J lost 5, with 10 bases in between. This CDR3 is CSVEVGQYGYTF. In DNA form, the CDR3 reads TGCAGCGTTGAGGTTGGACAGTATGGCTACACCTTC. The complete variable domain, with remaining parts taken from reference TRBV29-1 and TRBJ1-2, reads SAVISQKPSRDICQRGTSLTIQCQVDSQVTMMFWYRQQPGQSLTLIATANQGSEATYESGFVIDKFPISRPNLTFSTLTVSNMSPEDSSIYLCSVEVGQYGYTFGSGTRLTVV.

At least ten counts were recorded for this clonotype. This chain uses TRBV18 with TRBJ2-1; D is perhaps TRBD2 (6 bases). CDR3 length equals 13 residues. V was clipped by 3 bases and J by 8 bases, with 11 bases between them. The germline CDR1 and CDR2 sequences are KGHSH and LQKENI. The chain's CDR3 is CASSPPGTHEQFF. The CDR3 nucleotides read TGTGCCAGCTCACCGCCGGGGACTCATGAGCAGTTCTTC.

CDR3 in amino acids: CASSRTSAANTGELFF. Here the CDR3 DNA reads TGTGCCAGCAGCCGGACTAGCGCTGCGAACACCGGGGAGCTGTTTTTT. The V gene is TRBV7-3, the J gene TRBJ2-2; 9 bases fit TRBD2. Looked up from germline, CDR1 is SGHTA and CDR2 is FQGTGA. The CDR3 is 16 residues long. The V segment lost 5 bases and the J segment 0 bases; nucleotides outside the gene matches: 4.

This clonotype was observed many times. CDR3 sequence reads: CASSSGQNTDTQYF. Written as DNA, the CDR3 is TGTGCCAGCAGTTCGGGACAGAACACAGATACGCAGTATTTT. The chain has TRBV28 and TRBJ2-3; 7 bases fit TRBD1. The CDR3 has 14 amino acids. The V segment lost 4 bases and the J segment 2 bases; nucleotides outside the gene matches: 3. Germline V gene data show CDR1 as MDHEN and CDR2 as SYDVKM.

This clonotype has only a few counts. The gene calls are TRBV4-3 and TRBJ1-3; no reliable D call. With 0 bases removed from V and 2 bases from J, the gap between germline ends came to 8 bases. The germline V gene has CDR1 LGHNA and CDR2 YSLEER. The CDR3 is made up of 15 amino acids. As DNA, the CDR3 is TGCGCCAGCAGCCAAGATCTACAGCCTGGAAACACCATATATTTT. Protein: CASSQDLQPGNTIYF.

The chain carries TRBV30 and TRBJ1-2; D uncertain. The CDR3 sequence is 12 residues long. V was cut by 2 bases and J by 4 bases, with 8 bases left in between. Germline CDR1 is GTSNPN and CDR2 is SVGIG (reference sequence). Here the CDR3 reads CAWSPYFYGYTF. The DNA of the CDR3 is TGTGCCTGGAGTCCGTACTTCTATGGCTACACCTTC.

The rearrangement uses TRBV27 and TRBJ2-7; maybe TRBD1 (5 bases). The V gene's germline CDR1 is MNHEY and CDR2 SMNVEV (reference sequence). Trimming left V 10 bases short and J 3 bases short, with 13 bases between. The CDR3 length is 12 residues. CDR3: CATQDINYEQYF. In DNA form, the CDR3 reads TGTGCCACCCAGGACATAAACTACGAGCAGTACTTC.

This clonotype was seen at least ten times. This chain joins TRBV10-3 and TRBJ2-1; D is perhaps TRBD1 (6 bases). Per the germline V gene, CDR1 is ENHRY and CDR2 is SYGVKD. The CDR3 consists of 12 residues. Trimming removed 4 bases at V and 8 bases at J, with 9 bases between. The CDR3 protein is CAISAQGDEQFF. In nucleotides, the CDR3 is TGTGCCATCAGTGCACAGGGCGATGAGCAGTTCTTC.

The chain links TRBV5-1 to TRBJ1-1; the D is unclear. V lost 4 bases and J 1 base, leaving 11 bases between the germline ends. The CDR3 runs to 14 residues. CDR1 and CDR2 from the germline V gene are SGHRS and YFSETQ. CDR3 DNA sequence: TGCGCCAGCAGCACCGGACGGGAGAACACTGAAGCTTTCTTT. This codes for CASSTGRENTEAFF.

The chain uses TRBV13 and TRBJ2-7, with 12 bases that match TRBD1. The V and J ends lost 2 bases and 5 bases, in that order; junction bases with no gene match: 4. CDR3 size: 15 residues. Per germline, CDR1 PRHDT and CDR2 FYEKMQ (reference sequence). This chain's CDR3 is CASSLPGTGGNEQYF. The CDR3 nucleotides read TGTGCCAGCAGCTTACCGGGGACAGGGGGCAACGAGCAGTACTTC.

The chain has TRBV6-1 and TRBJ2-7; D may be TRBD2 (6 bases). The germline V gene encodes CDR1 MNHNS and CDR2 SASEGT. The CDR3 is 14 residues long. The germline V and J ends were trimmed by 4 bases and 3 bases, with 13 bases remaining between them. The CDR3 sequence is CASSGWRGHYEQYF. CDR3 nucleotides: TGTGCCAGCAGTGGCTGGCGGGGCCACTACGAGCAGTACTTC.

This clonotype has a count of ten or more. The V call is TRBV11-3, the J call TRBJ2-1, with a tentative D call TRBD1 (6 bases). The length of the CDR3 is 18 residues. Germline CDR1 SGHNT, CDR2 YENEEA. Deletions cut 1 base from V and 8 bases from J, with 24 bases between. In nucleotides, the CDR3 is TGTGCCAGCAGCTTAGGGGTTTTTAGGCAGGGGAGTTCAGATGAGCAGTTCTTC. Translating gives CASSLGVFRQGSSDEQFF.

This clonotype was observed a handful of times. The chain is built from TRBV6-1 and TRBJ2-7; D remains ambiguous. The CDR3 sequence is 13 residues long. Trimming removed 5 bases at V and 3 bases at J, with 11 bases between. The germline V gene encodes CDR1 MNHNS and CDR2 SASEGT. CDR3 sequence reads: CASSPTRLYEQYF. The CDR3 DNA reads as TGTGCCAGCAGTCCGACACGTCTCTACGAGCAGTACTTC.

About this clonotype: A read error may explain this, as a much larger clone is one base away. The conserved phenylalanine or tryptophan normally closing the CDR3 is absent here, so this likely arose from a read error. The chain uses TRBV11-2 and TRBJ2-1, with 8 bases that match TRBD1. After removal of 8 bases from V and 1 base from J, the junction contained 13 bases not matched to a gene. Per the germline V gene, CDR1 is SGHAT and CDR2 is FQNNGV. The length of the CDR3 is 17 residues. Here the CDR3 DNA reads TGTGCCAGCTCCCGAGGACAGGGAAGTTCGTCCTACAATGAGCAGTTCTTA. Translating it yields CASSRGQGSSSYNEQFL.

This clonotype was observed at least ten times. The genes are TRBV3-1 and TRBJ1-4; D unclear. Germline CDR1 reads LGHDT; CDR2 reads YNNKEL (reference sequence). This CDR3 spans 14 amino acids. Trimming removed 8 bases from V and 0 bases from J, with 10 bases in between. CDR3 protein: CASGAEATNEKLFF. For the CDR3, the DNA is TGTGCCAGCGGAGCGGAGGCAACTAATGAAAAACTGTTTTTT.

Ten or more counts support this clonotype. This chain connects TRBV11-2 to TRBJ2-1; the D is unclear. V dropped 0 bases and J dropped 8 bases, with 11 bases sitting between them. The germline V gene has CDR1 SGHAT and CDR2 FQNNGV. The CDR3 is 14 amino acids. DNA of the CDR3: TGTGCCAGCAGCTTAGATGCTACCGGCGATGAGCAGTTCTTC. Its translation is CASSLDATGDEQFF.

The CDR3 protein is CASRRQREGWSDTQYF. As DNA, the CDR3 is TGTGCCAGCCGGAGGCAGCGGGAGGGCTGGTCGGATACGCAGTATTTT. This chain joins TRBV7-9 and TRBJ2-3; 10 bases align to TRBD2. The germline V gene has CDR1 SEHNR and CDR2 FQNEAQ (reference sequence). This CDR3 is 16 amino acids long. The J segment lost 6 bases and the V segment lost 8 bases, leaving 14 bases of the junction unmatched.

V and J are TRBV19 and TRBJ1-4; tentatively, D is TRBD1 (6 bases). CDR3 length equals 14 residues. The germline V gene has CDR1 LNHDA and CDR2 SQIVND (reference sequence). The V and J ends lost 4 bases and 3 bases respectively, with 9 bases between them. CDR3 loop: CASSTQGPNEKLFF. The CDR3 nucleotides are TGTGCCAGTAGTACACAGGGACCTAATGAAAAACTGTTTTTT.

Many counts were recorded for this clonotype. The gene calls are TRBV7-3 and TRBJ2-7; D remains ambiguous. In germline, CDR1 is SGHTA, CDR2 FQGTGA. The CDR3 runs to 15 residues. V lost 0 bases and J 5 bases, leaving 14 bases between the germline ends. CDR3 DNA: TGTGCCAGCAGCTTAACAAATGGGCACTACGACGAGCAGTACTTC. Protein: CASSLTNGHYDEQYF.

J is TRBJ1-5 and V is TRBV28; D gene uncertain. Per germline, CDR1 MDHEN and CDR2 SYDVKM. The CDR3 spans 15 residues. V dropped 7 bases and J dropped 4 bases, with 17 bases sitting between them. This CDR3 is CASTAGRIRNQPQHF. CDR3 nucleotide sequence: TGTGCCAGCACCGCCGGGCGGATTCGGAATCAGCCCCAGCATTTT.

The sample holds many counts of this clonotype. This rearrangement joins TRBV18 to TRBJ2-7, with 8 bases fitting TRBD1. This CDR3 has 14 amino acids. Germline CDR1 and CDR2: KGHSH and LQKENI. Trimming took 2 bases from V and 3 from J; bases not matched to a gene: 3. The CDR3 sequence: CASSPETGVYEQYF. The CDR3 DNA is TGTGCCAGCTCACCAGAGACAGGGGTCTACGAGCAGTACTTC.